These 24 T cell receptor beta chains came from one sample sequenced in a study of T-cell reconstitution after alpha-beta-depleted transplantation in children. As it was prepared, the TCRbeta library received unique molecular identifiers. TCRdb analysed the PCR reads with MiXCR anew, one entry per CDR3 protein. This sample has over 200,000 distinct CDR3 sequences, with 8.5% to 10% found just once. Sequences were derived from PBMCs from the stem cell graft donor, sampled from the stem cell graft. These receptor sequences come from a human donor who donated a stem cell graft to a child with acute lymphoblastic leukemia.

The rearrangement links TRBV12-3 or TRBV12-4 to TRBJ2-5, with 8 bases fitting TRBD2. After removal of 3 bases from V and 2 bases from J, the junction contained 8 bases not matched to a gene. This CDR3 has 16 amino acids. The CDR3 bases are TGTGCCAGCAGTTTGGGGAGCGGGGGTCGGCAAGAGACCCAGTACTTC. Translating gives CASSLGSGGRQETQYF.

In its sample, this clonotype was seen many times. The rearrangement uses TRBV4-2 and TRBJ2-7, with D unresolved. Germline V gene data show CDR1 as LGHNA and CDR2 as YNFKEQ. Trimming took off 1 base at V and 4 bases at J, with 14 bases between the two ends. This CDR3 comprises 15 residues. CDR3 coding DNA: TGTGCCAGCAGCCAAGCTGTAAGCGATCCGTACGAGCAGTACTTC. Encoded protein: CASSQAVSDPYEQYF.

The V call is TRBV5-1, the J call TRBJ1-5; possible D gene TRBD1, 6 bases. Germline CDR1 is SGHRS and CDR2 is YFSETQ. This CDR3 region has 14 residues. V lost 4 bases to trimming and J lost 6 bases, with 14 bases between them. The CDR3 loop reads CASSRDMLGQPQHF. The CDR3 bases are TGCGCCAGCAGCCGGGACATGTTGGGTCAGCCCCAGCATTTT. Full variable domain (missing parts from reference TRBV5-1 and TRBJ1-5): KAGVTQTPRYLIKTRGQQVTLSCSPISGHRSVSWYQQTPGQGLQFLFEYFSETQRNKGNFPGRFSGRQFSNSRSEMNVSTLELGDSALYLCASSRDMLGQPQHFGDGTRLSIL.

This clonotype was seen a few times. The J gene is TRBJ1-6, the V gene TRBV7-9, with D hard to call. With 5 bases removed from V and 9 bases from J, the gap between germline ends came to 17 bases. In germline, CDR1 is SEHNR, CDR2 FQNEAQ (reference sequence). The CDR3 consists of 15 residues. The CDR3 nucleotides are TGTGCCAGCAGCCCTCTTGAGGTCGCGAGTTCACCCCTCCACTTT. This sequence encodes CASSPLEVASSPLHF.

This clonotype was observed a handful of times. The chain carries TRBV7-9 and TRBJ2-7, with D maybe TRBD1 (6 bases). Trimming took 8 bases from V and 2 from J, leaving 16 bases between them. There are 14 residues in the CDR3. Germline V lookup: CDR1 SEHNR, CDR2 FQNEAQ (reference sequence). The CDR3 DNA is TGTGCCAGCTCCTCGGACAGCCAGCCCTACGAGCAGTACTTC. Translating gives CASSSDSQPYEQYF.

This chain links TRBV13 with TRBJ2-3; D possibly corresponds to TRBD1 (5 bases). This CDR3 region has 16 residues. Trimming stripped 0 bases from V and 0 bases from J, with 10 bases between. Germline V gene data show CDR1 as PRHDT and CDR2 as FYEKMQ (reference sequence). The DNA of the CDR3 is TGTGCCAGCAGCTTAGGCCGACAGTCTAGCACAGATACGCAGTATTTT. It codes for CASSLGRQSSTDTQYF.

This clonotype came up a few times. This chain links TRBV5-1 with TRBJ2-7; D possibly corresponds to TRBD2 (6 bases). Germline-derived CDR1 and CDR2 are SGHRS and YFSETQ. There are 13 residues in the CDR3. Trimming cost V 4 bases and J 7 bases, with 15 bases left between them. CDR3 residues: CASSPGLVREQYF. The DNA for the CDR3 is TGCGCCAGCAGCCCGGGACTCGTGCGGGAGCAGTACTTC.

This chain connects TRBV10-3 to TRBJ1-1; D possibly corresponds to TRBD1 (5 bases). The CDR3 sequence is 15 residues long. Trimming shortened V by 3 bases and J by 4 bases, and 15 bases separated the two germline ends. CDR1 ENHRY and CDR2 SYGVKD come from the germline V gene. CDR3: CAISEGWDGGTEAFF. CDR3 coding DNA: TGTGCCATCAGTGAAGGGTGGGACGGGGGCACTGAAGCTTTCTTT.

At least ten counts were recorded for this clonotype. The chain carries TRBV4-3 and TRBJ2-1; possible D gene TRBD2, 7 bases. Germline V gives CDR1 LGHNA, CDR2 YSLEER. Deletions cut 4 bases from V and 4 bases from J, with 17 bases between. The CDR3 length is 16 residues. CDR3 loop: CASSPMRRGPYNEQFF. In DNA form, the CDR3 reads TGCGCCAGCAGCCCGATGAGGCGGGGGCCTTACAATGAGCAGTTCTTC.

This clonotype was recorded at least ten times. The gene calls are TRBV7-9 and TRBJ2-7; 8 bases map to TRBD1. This CDR3 region has 14 residues. V trimming: 2 bases; J trimming: 3 bases; junction bases outside the gene matches: 3. Germline loops: CDR1 SEHNR, CDR2 FQNEAQ (reference sequence). The CDR3 loop reads CASSLRDRFYEQYF. The CDR3 DNA is TGTGCCAGCAGCTTAAGGGACAGGTTCTACGAGCAGTACTTC.

This clonotype was detected many times. In DNA, the CDR3 is TGTGCCAGCAGTTCGGGACTAGCGGGGATACCCGCGAACACCGGGGAGCTGTTTTTT. This encodes CASSSGLAGIPANTGELFF. V usage is TRBV27 and J usage is TRBJ2-2, with 13 bases fitting TRBD2. The CDR3 spans 19 residues. Germline loops: CDR1 MNHEY, CDR2 SMNVEV (reference sequence). V shed 4 bases and J 0 bases; nucleotides not matched to a gene: 8.

This clonotype has just a few counts. V and J are TRBV7-2 and TRBJ1-1, with D maybe TRBD1 (6 bases). Germline V lookup: CDR1 SGHTA, CDR2 FQGNSA. The CDR3 is 14 residues long. V was cut by 6 bases and J by 5 bases, with 16 bases left in between. The CDR3 region is CASSQQGFGTEAFF. CDR3 in DNA: TGTGCCAGCAGTCAGCAGGGGTTCGGGACTGAAGCTTTCTTT.

This clonotype was counted between two and nine times. This chain joins TRBV7-8 and TRBJ2-1; D is ambiguous. Germline lookup yields CDR1 SGHVS and CDR2 FQNEAQ. V was clipped by 3 bases and J by 8 bases, with 8 bases between them. The CDR3 totals 12 residues. The CDR3 reads CASSFLLYEQFF. CDR3 DNA: TGTGCCAGCAGCTTCCTACTCTATGAGCAGTTCTTC. The variable domain in full, with the rest retrieved from reference TRBV7-8 and TRBJ2-1, is GAGVSQSPRYKVAKRGQDVALRCDPISGHVSLFWYQQALGQGPEFLTYFQNEAQLDKSGLPSDRFFAERPEGSVSTLKIQRTQQEDSAVYLCASSFLLYEQFFGPGTRLTVL.

This clonotype was observed a few times. The rearrangement joins TRBV7-2 to TRBJ2-2; D remains unclear. The V and J ends lost 5 bases and 6 bases respectively, with 10 bases between them. Germline V gene data show CDR1 as SGHTA and CDR2 as FQGNSA. The CDR3 sequence is 13 residues long. The CDR3 sequence is CASSPQVSGELFF. CDR3 in DNA: TGTGCCAGCAGCCCCCAAGTTTCCGGGGAGCTGTTTTTT.

This chain uses TRBV19 with TRBJ1-5; no clear D gene. Germline values: CDR1 LNHDA, CDR2 SQIVND (reference sequence). V lost 5 bases and J 0 bases, leaving 8 bases between the germline ends. CDR3 length equals 14 residues. The CDR3 DNA sequence: TGTGCCAGTAGTTCCCGATTTAGCAATCAGCCCCAGCATTTT. This translates into CASSSRFSNQPQHF.

The chain has TRBV9 and TRBJ2-7; 9 bases are shared with TRBD1. The CDR3 has 14 residues. V was clipped by 2 bases and J by 4 bases; unmatched bases: 4. Per the germline V gene, CDR1 is SGDLS and CDR2 is YYNGEE. CDR3 bases: TGTGCCAGCAGCGTCGGACAGGGGAAGTACGAGCAGTACTTC. Its protein product is CASSVGQGKYEQYF.

This clonotype has just a few counts. The chain couples TRBV5-1 to TRBJ1-1; maybe TRBD1 (6 bases). Deletions cut 0 bases from V and 0 bases from J, with 21 bases between. The CDR3 is 19 amino acids. From germline, CDR1 is SGHRS and CDR2 YFSETQ. In DNA form, the CDR3 reads TGCGCCAGCAGCTTGGTTTTCTCGGGGGCCCCGGACATGAACACTGAAGCTTTCTTT. Its translation: CASSLVFSGAPDMNTEAFF.

Regarding this clonotype: Germline and junction disagree at one end, which may indicate a read error. The chain recombines TRBV7-9 with TRBJ2-4; 10 nucleotides line up with TRBD2. This CDR3 has 16 residues. Germline V lookup: CDR1 SEHNR, CDR2 FQNEAQ (reference sequence). The CDR3 sequence is CVSSLSGGSAKNIQYF. CDR3 in DNA: TGTGTCAGCAGCCTTAGCGGGGGGAGCGCCAAAAACATTCAGTACTTC. The full variable domain, its missing parts supplied by reference TRBV7-9 and TRBJ2-4, is DTGVSQNPRHKITKRGQNVTFRCDPISEHNRLYWYRQTLGQGPEFLTYFQNEAQLEKSRLLSDRFSAERPKGSFSTLEIQRTEQGDSAMYLCVSSLSGGSAKNIQYFGAGTRLSVL.

This clonotype was found many times. The V and J genes are TRBV4-3 and TRBJ2-3; 9 positions agree with TRBD1. CDR1 and CDR2 from the germline V gene are LGHNA and YSLEER. This CDR3 region has 13 residues. With V trimmed by 4 bases and J by 6 bases, 2 bases remained unmatched. CDR3 nucleotides: TGCGCCAGCAGCCGGGGACAGGGCGATACGCAGTATTTT. This gives the protein CASSRGQGDTQYF.

This clonotype appeared many times. The rearrangement joins TRBV5-1 to TRBJ1-6, with D perhaps matching TRBD1 (6 bases). The V gene lost 4 bases and the J gene lost 13 bases, with 15 bases spanning the gap. The CDR3 loop spans 13 amino acids. The germline gives CDR1 SGHRS, CDR2 YFSETQ. CDR3 loop: CASSVSGEHPLHF. The CDR3 DNA sequence: TGCGCCAGCAGCGTATCAGGGGAGCATCCCCTCCACTTT.

This clonotype was picked up many times. The rearrangement joins TRBV4-1 to TRBJ2-1; D is undetermined. This CDR3 has 16 amino acids. Germline V gives CDR1 MGHRA, CDR2 YSYEKL. V lost 1 base to trimming and J lost 8 bases, with 18 bases between them. This CDR3 is CASSQVGRSRIDEQFF. The DNA for the CDR3 is TGCGCCAGCAGCCAAGTCGGCCGTTCGAGGATCGATGAGCAGTTCTTC.

This clonotype was detected many times. The chain recombines TRBV12-3 or TRBV12-4 with TRBJ2-5; TRBD2 aligns across 8 bases. V shed 2 bases, J shed 7 bases, and the junction held 6 bases outside the gene matches. The CDR3 contains 14 residues. The CDR3 DNA reads as TGTGCCAGCAGTTTAACGGGGGGGCGGTGGACCCAGTACTTC. As protein: CASSLTGGRWTQYF.

The chain carries TRBV20-1 and TRBJ1-5; a possible D gene is TRBD1 (5 bases). This CDR3 is 14 amino acids long. V lost 6 bases, J lost 0 bases, and 12 bases lay in between. Germline V gives CDR1 DFQATT, CDR2 SNEGSKA (reference sequence). The CDR3 nucleotides read TGCAGTGCAGTACAGGAGGATAGCAATCAGCCCCAGCATTTT. Its protein product is CSAVQEDSNQPQHF.

This clonotype occurred many times. The V and J genes are TRBV5-1 and TRBJ1-1; possible D gene TRBD1, 6 bases. The CDR3 sequence is 13 residues long. The germline CDR1 and CDR2 sequences are SGHRS and YFSETQ. V was pared by 4 bases and J by 3 bases, with 10 bases between. The CDR3 is CASSGNRDTEAFF. DNA for the CDR3: TGCGCCAGCAGCGGTAACAGGGACACTGAAGCTTTCTTT.